These T cell receptor beta chains were read from a single sample in a study of blood T cell repertoires in COVID-19. Using immunoSEQ multiplex PCR, the repertoire was profiled, and TCRdb retains in-frame clones only, with some absent. The sample lists 350,000 to 450,000 clones; around 91% were seen once. The source material was PBMCs or T cells enriched from blood (not recorded which). All receptors come from a man aged 25 to 40 who had recovered from COVID-19. Both conserved end residues are part of each CDR3. A D gene is named only where the DNA matches it firmly. For some rows the clone size is stated as once, few or many, or as a class when expanded; others skip it.

d_call: NA; j_call: TRBJ2-1; v_call: TRBV5-1; cdr3_length: 12; clone_size: NA; cdr3_aa: CASSFSDNEQFF; cdr3_nt: TGCGCCAGCAGCTTTTCGGACAATGAGCAGTTCTTC
d_call: NA; j_call: TRBJ1-2; v_call: TRBV7-2; cdr3_length: 14; clone_size: NA; cdr3_aa: CASSPGPEGYGYTF; cdr3_nt: TGTGCCAGCAGCCCGGGCCCGGAGGGCTATGGCTACACCTTC
d_call: TRBD2; j_call: TRBJ2-7; v_call: TRBV7-2; cdr3_length: 16; clone_size: NA; cdr3_aa: CASSPGGTSGSYEQYF; cdr3_nt: TGTGCCAGCAGCCCCGGGGGGACTAGCGGGAGTTACGAGCAGTACTTC
d_call: TRBD2; j_call: TRBJ2-3; v_call: TRBV4-1; cdr3_length: 16; clone_size: NA; cdr3_aa: CASSASLAGQSDSQYF; cdr3_nt: TGCGCCAGCAGCGCCTCACTAGCGGGACAGTCAGATTCGCAGTATTTT
d_call: NA; j_call: TRBJ2-5; v_call: TRBV2; cdr3_length: 14; clone_size: NA; cdr3_aa: CASRAGLTGETQYF; cdr3_nt: TGTGCCAGCAGGGCGGGACTCACGGGGGAGACCCAGTACTTC
d_call: TRBD1; j_call: TRBJ2-6; v_call: TRBV28; cdr3_length: 17; clone_size: NA; cdr3_aa: CASSHRDRVTGANVLTF; cdr3_nt: TGTGCCAGCAGTCACCGGGACAGGGTAACTGGGGCCAACGTCCTGACTTTC
d_call: NA; j_call: TRBJ1-3; v_call: TRBV10-1; cdr3_length: 15; clone_size: NA; cdr3_aa: CASRVQEPRDYTIYF; cdr3_nt: TGCGCCAGCAGAGTACAGGAGCCTCGTGATTACACCATATATTTT
d_call: TRBD1; j_call: TRBJ2-2; v_call: TRBV10-3; cdr3_length: 16; clone_size: NA; cdr3_aa: CAISEVGTGNTGELFF; cdr3_nt: TGTGCCATCAGTGAGGTGGGGACAGGGAACACCGGGGAGCTGTTTTTT
d_call: NA; j_call: TRBJ1-5; v_call: TRBV5-1; cdr3_length: 15; clone_size: NA; cdr3_aa: CASRLAGDINQPQHF; cdr3_nt: TGCGCCAGCAGGCTGGCAGGGGACATCAATCAGCCCCAGCATTTT
d_call: NA; j_call: TRBJ2-7; v_call: TRBV5-4; cdr3_length: 13; clone_size: few; cdr3_aa: CASSLYIGYEQYF; cdr3_nt: TGTGCCAGCAGCTTGTACATTGGCTACGAGCAGTACTTC
d_call: NA; j_call: TRBJ1-1; v_call: TRBV23-1; cdr3_length: 16; clone_size: NA; cdr3_aa: CASSHSTREWNTEAFF; cdr3_nt: TGCGCCAGCAGTCATTCCACTCGAGAGTGGAACACTGAAGCTTTCTTT
d_call: NA; j_call: TRBJ2-7; v_call: TRBV5-6; cdr3_length: 10; clone_size: NA; cdr3_aa: CAFPPGEQYF; cdr3_nt: TGTGCCTTTCCTCCGGGCGAGCAGTACTTC
d_call: NA; j_call: TRBJ2-7; v_call: TRBV20-1; cdr3_length: 11; clone_size: NA; cdr3_aa: CSARQLGEQYF; cdr3_nt: TGCAGTGCTAGACAACTCGGGGAGCAGTACTTC
d_call: NA; j_call: TRBJ2-7; v_call: TRBV18; cdr3_length: 14; clone_size: NA; cdr3_aa: CASSQDGSSYEQYF; cdr3_nt: TGTGCCAGCTCACAAGATGGGAGCTCCTACGAGCAGTACTTC
d_call: TRBD1; j_call: TRBJ1-5; v_call: TRBV19; cdr3_length: 14; clone_size: NA; cdr3_aa: CASISTGTYQPQHF; cdr3_nt: TGTGCCAGTATTTCGACAGGGACTTACCAGCCCCAGCATTTT
d_call: NA; j_call: TRBJ1-1; v_call: TRBV7-9; cdr3_length: 14; clone_size: NA; cdr3_aa: CASSLGHLNTEAFF; cdr3_nt: TGTGCCAGCAGCTTAGGGCACCTGAACACTGAAGCTTTCTTT
d_call: NA; j_call: TRBJ1-5; v_call: TRBV5-6; cdr3_length: 14; clone_size: NA; cdr3_aa: CASSLGQFNQPQHF; cdr3_nt: TGTGCCAGCAGCTTGGGACAATTCAATCAGCCCCAGCATTTT
d_call: NA; j_call: TRBJ2-1; v_call: TRBV13; cdr3_length: 14; clone_size: NA; cdr3_aa: CASSGTDRLDEQFF; cdr3_nt: TGTGCCAGCAGCGGTACCGACAGGCTGGATGAGCAGTTCTTC
d_call: NA; j_call: TRBJ2-5; v_call: TRBV5-6; cdr3_length: 15; clone_size: NA; cdr3_aa: CASSLGRTAQETQYF; cdr3_nt: TGTGCCAGCAGCTTGGGTCGGACAGCCCAAGAGACCCAGTACTTC
d_call: NA; j_call: TRBJ2-5; v_call: TRBV27; cdr3_length: 16; clone_size: NA; cdr3_aa: CASVDLPRDYQETQYF; cdr3_nt: TGTGCCAGCGTTGACCTTCCCCGGGACTACCAAGAGACCCAGTACTTC
d_call: NA; j_call: TRBJ1-1; v_call: TRBV10-3; cdr3_length: 14; clone_size: NA; cdr3_aa: CAIRTRGLNTEAFF; cdr3_nt: TGTGCCATCAGGACCAGGGGATTGAACACTGAAGCTTTCTTT
d_call: TRBD1; j_call: TRBJ1-2; v_call: TRBV28; cdr3_length: 15; clone_size: once; cdr3_aa: CASMTRSGGHYGYTF; cdr3_nt: TGTGCCAGCATGACGCGATCAGGGGGGCACTATGGCTACACCTTC
d_call: NA; j_call: TRBJ1-6; v_call: TRBV12-3/TRBV12-4; cdr3_length: 10; clone_size: NA; cdr3_aa: CATVNSPLHF; cdr3_nt: TGTGCCACCGTTAATTCACCCCTCCACTTT